A selection of T cell receptor beta chains follows, all from one sample in a study of spatial heterogeneity in lung cancer. MiXCR, applied by TCRdb to the 5' RACE reads, yields one record per CDR3 protein. The sample gives more than 35,000 distinct CDR3 sequences, around 5.5% of which show up once; around 25% is in the top ten. Sample: PBMCs, taken at surgery. These receptors were collected from a female donor with early-stage non-small cell lung cancer. The CDR3 runs from the conserved cysteine through the conserved F or W. Each record gives: D gene, clone size, J gene, V gene, CDR3 DNA, CDR3 protein. A D gene is named only where the DNA matches it firmly. Clone size is shown for a subset of rows, as once, few, many or a class of expanded clone.

>-|many|TRBJ1-2|TRBV24-1
TGTGCCACCAGTGATTTTCGGAGGGCCTATGGCTACACCTTC
CATSDFRRAYGYTF
>-|-|TRBJ1-6|TRBV19
TGTGCCAGTAGTCCGTGGAATTCACCCCTCCACTTT
CASSPWNSPLHF
>-|few|TRBJ2-5|TRBV5-4
TGTGCCAGCAGCTTGGTAGTAGGGGGTTGGGAGACCCAGTACTTC
CASSLVVGGWETQYF
>TRBD2|many|TRBJ2-5|TRBV4-2
TGTGCCAGCAGCCAAATCTCTGCTAGCGGGGGGGCCGAGACCCAGTACTTC
CASSQISASGGAETQYF
>-|many|TRBJ2-7|TRBV7-9
TGTGCCAGCAGCTTTTTCGTAGGGGACAACTACGAGCAGTACTTC
CASSFFVGDNYEQYF
>-|few|TRBJ2-7|TRBV7-6
TGTGCCAGCAGCTTAGTGGGGGGATCACCCCACGAGCAGTACTTC
CASSLVGGSPHEQYF
>TRBD2|many|TRBJ2-3|TRBV6-2/TRBV6-3
TGTGCCAGCAGTTACTCGATGAGCCTAGCGGGGGGAGATACGCAGTATTTT
CASSYSMSLAGGDTQYF
>TRBD1|many|TRBJ2-5|TRBV11-2
TGTGCCAGCAGCTACCCGACAGGGTACCAAGAGACCCAGTACTTC
CASSYPTGYQETQYF
>-|-|TRBJ1-5|TRBV12-3/TRBV12-4
TGTGCCAGCAGTTTACGGGCCAATCAGCCCCAGCATTTT
CASSLRANQPQHF
>-|many|TRBJ1-2|TRBV20-1
TGCAGTGCTAGTCCCCCAACGGCGGGCTACACCTTC
CSASPPTAGYTF
>TRBD2|-|TRBJ2-7|TRBV5-1
TGCGCCAGCAGAGCGGGAGCCTACGAGCAGTACTTC
CASRAGAYEQYF
>-|-|TRBJ1-2|TRBV3-1
TGTGCCAGCAGCCAAGGGAACACCCGACCCTACTTC
CASSQGNTRPYF
>-|many|TRBJ1-1|TRBV6-6
TGTGCCAGCAGTTACGAGGGGTGGCAAGCTTTCTTT
CASSYEGWQAFF
>-|many|TRBJ2-1|TRBV6-5
TGTGCCAGCAGTGCTGCGGAGAACAATGAGCAGTTCTTC
CASSAAENNEQFF
>-|-|TRBJ2-5|TRBV6-6
TGTGCCAGCAGTTACGGGCCAGGGGTCGAGACCCAGTACTTC
CASSYGPGVETQYF
>-|-|TRBJ1-1|TRBV6-2/TRBV6-3
TGTGCCAGCAGCACCCTGGACGGTGAAGCTTTCTTT
CASSTLDGEAFF
>-|many|TRBJ2-7|TRBV28
TGTGCCAGCTGTGACAGGTTTTCCGGCGAGCAGTACTTC
CASCDRFSGEQYF
>-|many|TRBJ1-2|TRBV28
TGTGCCAGCAGTACTAGGATTTCCGGCTACACCTTC
CASSTRISGYTF
>TRBD1|many|TRBJ1-1|TRBV6-5
TGTGCCAGCAGTTACCCACCAGGAGTGGGGATACAGGGGCGACTGACTGAAGCTTTCTTT
CASSYPPGVGIQGRLTEAFF
>-|-|TRBJ2-3|TRBV5-1
TGCGCCAGCAGCTTGACAGCTGGCACAGATACGCAGTATTTT
CASSLTAGTDTQYF
>TRBD1|many|TRBJ1-1|TRBV7-8
TGTGCCAGCAGGCGCCCATTGACAGGGGGACACACTGAAGCTTTCTTT
CASRRPLTGGHTEAFF
>TRBD1|many|TRBJ1-1|TRBV2
TGTGCCAGCAACAAACCCAGGGGGGAAGCTTTCTTT
CASNKPRGEAFF
>-|many|TRBJ2-3|TRBV9
TGTGCCAGCAGCGTACTAGGCAATACGCAGTATTTT
CASSVLGNTQYF
>TRBD1|many|TRBJ2-7|TRBV11-1
TGTGCCAGCAGCTACCACAGGGGATCCTACGAGCAGTACTTC
CASSYHRGSYEQYF
>-|many|TRBJ1-2|TRBV6-5
TGTGCCAGCAGTAATTTTTTCGAGAATCCTGGCGGCTACACCTTC
CASSNFFENPGGYTF
>-|few|TRBJ1-1|TRBV11-2
TGTGCCAGCAGCTTAGAGAGCGGCTGGGACACTGAAGCTTTCTTT
CASSLESGWDTEAFF
>TRBD2|many|TRBJ2-1|TRBV9
TGTGCCAGCAGCGTAGTAGCGGGGACCTACAATGAGCAGTTCTTC
CASSVVAGTYNEQFF
>TRBD2|many|TRBJ2-1|TRBV4-3
TGCGCCAGCAGCCAAGGATTTAGCGGGGGGGATTACAATGAGCAGTTCTTC
CASSQGFSGGDYNEQFF
>-|-|TRBJ2-1|TRBV7-3
TGTGCCAGCAGCTCCTACAGGGTGAACTCCTACAATGAGCAGTTCTTC
CASSSYRVNSYNEQFF
>TRBD1|many|TRBJ2-7|TRBV28
TGTGCCACCCTCCGGACAGGGGGCGGCTACGAGCAGTACTTC
CATLRTGGGYEQYF
>-|many|TRBJ1-5|TRBV21-1
TGTGCCAGCAGCAAAGCGGCGAGGGACGGGGAACCTCCCGATCAGCCCCAGCATTTT
CASSKAARDGEPPDQPQHF